These 10 T cell receptor beta chains share one sample of origin, sequenced in a study of blood T cell repertoires in COVID-19. Sequencing was performed with immunoSEQ multiplex PCR; in TCRdb, only in-frame clones are kept and a portion is missing. The table lists about 180,000 clones, around 83% of them singletons. Input material: peripheral blood. These receptors all come from an older woman with COVID-19, enrolled during active disease.

V and J are TRBV19 and TRBJ2-2; D may be TRBD1 (6 bases). Germline CDR1 and CDR2: LNHDA and SQIVND (reference sequence). The V end was cut by 3 bases, the J end by 3 bases, with 11 bases between. The CDR3 runs to 15 residues. The CDR3 DNA reads TGTGCCAGTAGTATCAGAGCAGGGGACACCGGGGAGCTGTTTTTT. It is translated as CASSIRAGDTGELFF.

The chain joins TRBV28 to TRBJ2-1; D gene unclear. Germline-derived CDR1 and CDR2 are MDHEN and SYDVKM. Trimming stripped 5 bases from V and 4 bases from J, with 15 bases between. CDR3 size: 15 residues. The CDR3 DNA follows: TGTGCCAGCAGTAACTCTCCAGGCAGTTACAATGAGCAGTTCTTC. This translates into CASSNSPGSYNEQFF.

Only one count was recorded for this clone. The gene calls are TRBV7-6 and TRBJ1-1, with 8 bases aligning to TRBD1. The CDR3 contains 15 residues. Per germline, CDR1 SGHVS and CDR2 FNYEAQ. The trim removed 5 bases at V and 2 bases at J, leaving 7 bases unmatched. CDR3 coding DNA: TGTGCCAGCAGCCGTGGCACAGGGGGTAACACTGAAGCTTTCTTT. It specifies CASSRGTGGNTEAFF.

The genes are TRBV6-2 or TRBV6-3 and TRBJ2-5, with a weak D call TRBD2 (6 bases). Between the trimmed V and J ends, which lost 2 bases and 5 bases, there was a span of 9 bases. The germline gives CDR1 MNHEY, CDR2 SVGEGT. The CDR3 extends over 13 amino acids. CDR3 DNA sequence: TGTGCCAGCAGTTACCGGGGGACCGAGACCCAGTACTTC. It specifies CASSYRGTETQYF.

This chain links TRBV5-5 with TRBJ2-5; D may be TRBD2 (5 bases). Germline lookup yields CDR1 SGHKS and CDR2 YYEKEE (reference sequence). Trimming cost V 4 bases and J 5 bases, with 15 bases left between them. The CDR3 is made up of 14 amino acids. The CDR3 loop reads CASSPSSLGETQYF. In DNA, the CDR3 is TGTGCCAGCAGCCCTAGCAGCTTGGGGGAGACCCAGTACTTC.

The chain carries TRBV7-3 and TRBJ2-1; 8 bases agree with TRBD2. Germline V gene lookup returns CDR1 SGHTA and CDR2 FQGTGA. The CDR3 has 15 residues. The trim removed 8 bases at V and 8 bases at J, leaving 14 bases unmatched. CDR3 protein: CASQPSGGRSDEQFF. The CDR3 region has the DNA TGTGCCAGCCAACCCTCAGGCGGGAGGTCGGATGAGCAGTTCTTC.

V usage is TRBV5-1 and J usage is TRBJ1-1; perhaps TRBD1 as D (6 bases). The V end was cut by 4 bases, the J end by 0 bases, with 13 bases between. CDR1 is SGHRS and CDR2 is YFSETQ in the germline V gene. This CDR3 is 15 amino acids long. CDR3 coding DNA: TGCGCCAGCAGCACAGGGCAGGGCTTGAACACTGAAGCTTTCTTT. The encoded protein is CASSTGQGLNTEAFF.

The CDR3 protein is CASSLRLAGGQQFF. For the CDR3, the DNA is TGTGCCAGCAGTCTACGACTAGCGGGAGGGCAGCAGTTCTTC. V is TRBV27 and J is TRBJ2-1, with TRBD2 matching 14 bases. Trimming cost V 5 bases and J 11 bases; bases outside gene matches: 5. This CDR3 contains 14 residues. In germline, CDR1 is MNHEY, CDR2 SMNVEV (reference sequence).

V is TRBV5-1 and J is TRBJ2-1; 11 bases are shared with TRBD2. Germline lookup yields CDR1 SGHRS and CDR2 YFSETQ. The CDR3 sequence is 15 residues long. V trimming: 0 bases; J trimming: 8 bases; junction bases outside the gene matches: 4. The CDR3 bases are TGCGCCAGCAGCTTGGTAGCGGGAGGGGAAGATGAGCAGTTCTTC. The encoded protein is CASSLVAGGEDEQFF.

The J gene is TRBJ1-6, the V gene TRBV6-5, with a possible D match to TRBD1 (5 bases). The CDR3 is 15 amino acids. In germline, CDR1 is MNHEY, CDR2 SVGAGI. Deletions cut 6 bases from V and 1 base from J, with 10 bases between. CDR3 sequence reads: CASSRGGSYNSPLHF. The CDR3 region has the DNA TGTGCCAGCAGCCGGGGGGGGTCCTATAATTCACCCCTCCACTTT.